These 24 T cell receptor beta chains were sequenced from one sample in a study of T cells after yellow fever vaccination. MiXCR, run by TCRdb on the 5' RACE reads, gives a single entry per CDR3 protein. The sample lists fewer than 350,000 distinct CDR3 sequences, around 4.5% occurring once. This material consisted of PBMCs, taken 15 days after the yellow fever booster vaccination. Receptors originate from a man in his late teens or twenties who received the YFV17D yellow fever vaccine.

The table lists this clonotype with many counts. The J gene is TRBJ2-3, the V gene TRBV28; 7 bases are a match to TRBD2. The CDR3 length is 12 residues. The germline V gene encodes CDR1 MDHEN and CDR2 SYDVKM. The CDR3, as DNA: TGTGCAGCGGGAACTGGTCTAGATACGCAGTATTTT. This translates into CAAGTGLDTQYF.

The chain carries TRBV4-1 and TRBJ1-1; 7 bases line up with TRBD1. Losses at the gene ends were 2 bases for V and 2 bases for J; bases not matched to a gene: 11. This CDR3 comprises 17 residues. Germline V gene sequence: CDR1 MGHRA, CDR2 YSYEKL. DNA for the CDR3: TGCGCCAGCAGCCAATACGGACGGGACAGATTAAACACTGAAGCTTTCTTT. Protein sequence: CASSQYGRDRLNTEAFF.

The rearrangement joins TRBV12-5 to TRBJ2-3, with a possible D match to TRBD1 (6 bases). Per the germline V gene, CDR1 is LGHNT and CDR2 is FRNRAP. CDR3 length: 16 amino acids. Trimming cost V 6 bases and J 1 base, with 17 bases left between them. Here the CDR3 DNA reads TGTGCTAGTGGGTCGGACTTGGGGGCCGGCACAGATACGCAGTATTTT. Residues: CASGSDLGAGTDTQYF.

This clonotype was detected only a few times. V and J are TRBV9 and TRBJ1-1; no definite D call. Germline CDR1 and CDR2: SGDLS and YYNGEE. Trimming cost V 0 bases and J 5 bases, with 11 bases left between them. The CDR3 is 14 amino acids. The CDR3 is CASSVGGAPTEAFF. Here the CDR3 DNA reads TGTGCCAGCAGCGTAGGCGGCGCTCCTACTGAAGCTTTCTTT.

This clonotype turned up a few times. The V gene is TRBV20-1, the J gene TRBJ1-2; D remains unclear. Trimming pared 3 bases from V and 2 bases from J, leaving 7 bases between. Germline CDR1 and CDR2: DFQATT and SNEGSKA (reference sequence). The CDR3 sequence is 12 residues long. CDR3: CSASEQNYGYTF. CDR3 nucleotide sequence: TGCAGTGCTAGTGAACAGAACTATGGCTACACCTTC.

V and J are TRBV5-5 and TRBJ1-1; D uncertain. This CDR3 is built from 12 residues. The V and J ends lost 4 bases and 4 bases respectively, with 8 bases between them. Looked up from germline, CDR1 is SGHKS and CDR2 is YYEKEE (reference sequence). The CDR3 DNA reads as TGTGCCAGCAGCAACCCAACCACTGAAGCTTTCTTT. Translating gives CASSNPTTEAFF.

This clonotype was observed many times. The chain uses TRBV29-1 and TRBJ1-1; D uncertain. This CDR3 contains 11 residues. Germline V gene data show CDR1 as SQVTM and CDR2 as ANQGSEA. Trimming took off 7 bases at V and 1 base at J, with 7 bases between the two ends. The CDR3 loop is CSGQGNTEAFF. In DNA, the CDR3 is TGCAGCGGACAAGGGAACACTGAAGCTTTCTTT.

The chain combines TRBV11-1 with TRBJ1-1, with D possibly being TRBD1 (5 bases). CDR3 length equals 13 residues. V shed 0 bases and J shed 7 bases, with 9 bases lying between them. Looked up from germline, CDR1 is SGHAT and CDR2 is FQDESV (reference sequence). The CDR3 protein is CASSLAGANEAFF. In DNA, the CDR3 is TGTGCCAGCAGCTTAGCTGGGGCCAATGAAGCTTTCTTT.

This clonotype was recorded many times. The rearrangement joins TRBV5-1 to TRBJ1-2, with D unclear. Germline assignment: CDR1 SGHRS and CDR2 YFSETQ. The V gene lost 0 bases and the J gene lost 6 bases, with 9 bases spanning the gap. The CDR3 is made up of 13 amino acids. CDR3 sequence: CASSLERLNGYTF. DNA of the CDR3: TGCGCCAGCAGCTTGGAACGGTTGAATGGCTACACCTTC.

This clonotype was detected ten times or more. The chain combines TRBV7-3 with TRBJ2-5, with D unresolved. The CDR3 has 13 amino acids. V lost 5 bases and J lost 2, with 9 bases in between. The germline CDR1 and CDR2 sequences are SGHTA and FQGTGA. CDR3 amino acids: CASSPGYQETQYF. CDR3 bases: TGTGCCAGCAGCCCCGGGTATCAAGAGACCCAGTACTTC.

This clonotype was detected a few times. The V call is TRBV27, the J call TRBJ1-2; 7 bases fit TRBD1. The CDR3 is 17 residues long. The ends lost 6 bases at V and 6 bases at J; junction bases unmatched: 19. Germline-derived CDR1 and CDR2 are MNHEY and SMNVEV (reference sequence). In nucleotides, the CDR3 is TGTGCCAGCAGCCCTACCACAACCCGGAGGGGGCTTAATGGCTACACCTTC. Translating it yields CASSPTTTRRGLNGYTF.

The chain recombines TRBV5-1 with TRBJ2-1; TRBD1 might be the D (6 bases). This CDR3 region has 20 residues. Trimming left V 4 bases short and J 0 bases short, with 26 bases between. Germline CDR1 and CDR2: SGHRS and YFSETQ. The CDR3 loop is CASSASNRVSVAGSYNEQFF. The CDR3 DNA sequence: TGCGCCAGCAGCGCGTCAAACAGGGTTTCGGTAGCCGGCTCCTACAATGAGCAGTTCTTC.

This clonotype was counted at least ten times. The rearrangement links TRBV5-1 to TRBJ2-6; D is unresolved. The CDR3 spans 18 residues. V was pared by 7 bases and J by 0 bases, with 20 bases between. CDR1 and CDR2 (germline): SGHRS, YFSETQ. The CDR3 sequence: CASGPRKGPLSGANVLTF. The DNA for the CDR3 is TGCGCCAGCGGCCCTAGGAAGGGTCCCCTCTCTGGGGCCAACGTCCTGACTTTC.

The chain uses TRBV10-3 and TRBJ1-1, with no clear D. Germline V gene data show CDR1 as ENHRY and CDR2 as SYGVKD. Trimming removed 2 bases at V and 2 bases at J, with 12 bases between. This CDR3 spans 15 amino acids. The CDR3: CAISEPRTANTEAFF. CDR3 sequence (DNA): TGTGCCATCAGTGAGCCCCGGACGGCAAACACTGAAGCTTTCTTT.

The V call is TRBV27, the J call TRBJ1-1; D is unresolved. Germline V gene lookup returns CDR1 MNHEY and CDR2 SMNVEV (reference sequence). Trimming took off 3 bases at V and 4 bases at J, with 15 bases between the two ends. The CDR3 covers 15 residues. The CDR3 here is CASSFVKHLGTEAFF. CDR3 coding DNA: TGTGCCAGCAGTTTTGTTAAGCATTTAGGCACTGAAGCTTTCTTT.

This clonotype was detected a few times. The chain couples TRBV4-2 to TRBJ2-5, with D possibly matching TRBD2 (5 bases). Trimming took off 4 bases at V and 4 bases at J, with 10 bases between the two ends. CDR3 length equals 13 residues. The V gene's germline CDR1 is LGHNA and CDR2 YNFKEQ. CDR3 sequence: CASSPEVGETQYF. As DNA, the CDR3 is TGTGCCAGCAGCCCGGAGGTGGGAGAGACCCAGTACTTC.

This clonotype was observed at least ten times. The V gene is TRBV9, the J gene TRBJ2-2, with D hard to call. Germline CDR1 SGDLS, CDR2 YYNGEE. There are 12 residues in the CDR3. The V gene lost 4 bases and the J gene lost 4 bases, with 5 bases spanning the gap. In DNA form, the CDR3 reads TGTGCCAGCAGCAAATTCACCGGGGAGCTGTTTTTT. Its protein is CASSKFTGELFF.

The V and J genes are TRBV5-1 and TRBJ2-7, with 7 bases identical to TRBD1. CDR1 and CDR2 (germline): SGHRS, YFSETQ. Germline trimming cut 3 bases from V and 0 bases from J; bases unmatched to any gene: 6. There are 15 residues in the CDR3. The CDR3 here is CASSSRQGASYEQYF. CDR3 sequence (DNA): TGCGCCAGCAGCTCCCGACAGGGAGCCTCCTACGAGCAGTACTTC.

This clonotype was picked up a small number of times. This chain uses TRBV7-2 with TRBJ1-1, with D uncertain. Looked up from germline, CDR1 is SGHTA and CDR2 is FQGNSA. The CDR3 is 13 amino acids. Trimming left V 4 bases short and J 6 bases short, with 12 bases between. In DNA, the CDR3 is TGTGCCAGCAGCTCACGGGTTGCAGCTGAAGCTTTCTTT. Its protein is CASSSRVAAEAFF.

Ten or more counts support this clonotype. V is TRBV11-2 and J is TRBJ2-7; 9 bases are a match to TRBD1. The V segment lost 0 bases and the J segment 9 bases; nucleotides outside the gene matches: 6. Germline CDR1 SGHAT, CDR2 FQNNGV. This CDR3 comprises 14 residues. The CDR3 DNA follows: TGTGCCAGCAGCTTAGACCGCACAGGGGGCGTGCAGTACTTC. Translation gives CASSLDRTGGVQYF. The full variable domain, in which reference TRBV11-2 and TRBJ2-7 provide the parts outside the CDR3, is EAGVAQSPRYKIIEKRQSVAFWCNPISGHATLYWYQQILGQGPKLLIQFQNNGVVDDSQLPKDRFSAERLKGVDSTLKIQPAKLEDSAVYLCASSLDRTGGVQYFGPGTRLTVT.

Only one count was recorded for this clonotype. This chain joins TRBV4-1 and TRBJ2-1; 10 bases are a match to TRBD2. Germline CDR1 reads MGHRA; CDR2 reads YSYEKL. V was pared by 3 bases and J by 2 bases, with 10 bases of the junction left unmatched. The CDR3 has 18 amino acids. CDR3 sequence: CASSQLDMGLATYNEQFF. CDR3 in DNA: TGCGCCAGCAGCCAGTTAGACATGGGACTAGCGACCTACAATGAGCAGTTCTTC.

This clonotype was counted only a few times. The CDR3: CASSQGKSGVQETQYF. The DNA for the CDR3 is TGTGCCAGCAGTCAAGGGAAATCCGGAGTCCAAGAGACCCAGTACTTC. This chain links TRBV6-6 with TRBJ2-5; D remains unclear. The CDR3 covers 16 residues. Germline V gene sequence: CDR1 MNHNY, CDR2 SVGAGI (reference sequence). Between the trimmed V and J ends, which lost 5 bases and 1 base, there was a span of 17 bases.

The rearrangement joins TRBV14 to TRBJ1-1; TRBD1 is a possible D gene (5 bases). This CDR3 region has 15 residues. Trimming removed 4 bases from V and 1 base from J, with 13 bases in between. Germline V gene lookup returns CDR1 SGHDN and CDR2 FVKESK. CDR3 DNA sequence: TGTGCCAGCAGCCCAGCGACAGTAAGGAACACTGAAGCTTTCTTT. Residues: CASSPATVRNTEAFF.

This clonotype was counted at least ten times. The CDR3 sequence: CASSGHRVRGSGNNNEQFF. DNA of the CDR3: TGTGCCAGCTCAGGTCACCGGGTCCGAGGATCGGGAAACAACAATGAGCAGTTCTTC. The chain is built from TRBV6-6 and TRBJ2-1, with a tentative D call TRBD2 (5 bases). The CDR3 contains 19 residues. The V and J ends lost 8 bases and 5 bases respectively, with 31 bases between them. Per the germline V gene, CDR1 is MNHNY and CDR2 is SVGAGI (reference sequence).